This passage covers 23 T cell receptor beta chains from one sample sequenced in a study of T cell responses to AZD1222 COVID-19 vaccine. Assay: immunoSEQ multiplex PCR; the TCRdb copy retains only in-frame clones and omits some. The repertoire holds around 160,000 clones, with about 92% as singletons. The material sequenced was peripheral blood, taken on day 0 of AZD1222 vaccination. These receptors were taken from an adult in good health.

The V and J genes are TRBV19 and TRBJ1-2, with D possibly TRBD1 on 6 matching bases. Per the germline V gene, CDR1 is LNHDA and CDR2 is SQIVND (reference sequence). V was trimmed by 6 bases and J by 2 bases, leaving 16 bases between them. The CDR3 is made up of 15 amino acids. The CDR3 nucleotides read TGTGCCAGTAGGGTGACAGGTTTTGGAAACTATGGCTACACCTTC. Translation gives CASRVTGFGNYGYTF.

This chain joins TRBV7-3 and TRBJ1-1, with a tentative D call TRBD1 (6 bases). The germline V gene has CDR1 SGHTA and CDR2 FQGTGA. V gave up 5 bases and J gave up 1 base, with 23 bases separating them. The CDR3 length is 18 residues. The CDR3 DNA follows: TGTGCCAGCAGCCCACTGTCAAACCGGGACACGAGGAACACTGAAGCTTTCTTT. This translates into CASSPLSNRDTRNTEAFF.

This chain uses TRBV6-5 with TRBJ2-5; possibly TRBD2 for D (5 bases). This CDR3 is built from 15 residues. Germline V gene data show CDR1 as MNHEY and CDR2 as SVGAGI. Trimming cost V 7 bases and J 5 bases, with 20 bases left between them. The DNA for the CDR3 is TGTGCCAGCAAACTCCGAGGAGGTCCCAAGGAGACCCAGTACTTC. Its protein product is CASKLRGGPKETQYF.

The chain uses TRBV2 and TRBJ2-3; 8 bases agree with TRBD2. The J segment lost 6 bases and the V segment lost 3 bases, leaving 11 bases of the junction unmatched. Germline CDR1 is SNHLY and CDR2 is FYNNEI. CDR3 length: 16 amino acids. The CDR3 loop is CASSDGAGGWADTQYF. CDR3 nucleotide sequence: TGTGCCAGCAGTGATGGGGCGGGAGGTTGGGCCGATACGCAGTATTTT.

This chain uses TRBV7-9 with TRBJ2-7, with D unclear. CDR1 and CDR2 from the germline V gene are SEHNR and FQNEAQ (reference sequence). The CDR3 covers 14 residues. V was shortened by 1 base and J by 5 bases, with 12 bases between the two germline ends. CDR3 in DNA: TGTGCCAGCAGCTTAGATCGGCAAAGGAACGAGCAGTACTTC. Protein: CASSLDRQRNEQYF.

V and J are TRBV7-9 and TRBJ2-3; 10 bases agree with TRBD2. CDR3 length: 15 amino acids. With V trimmed by 10 bases and J by 6 bases, 13 bases remained unmatched. Germline lookup yields CDR1 SEHNR and CDR2 FQNEAQ (reference sequence). As DNA, the CDR3 is TGTGCCACCCGCGGACTAGCGGACCCCGGGGATACGCAGTATTTT. This encodes CATRGLADPGDTQYF.

This clone was seen a handful of times. This chain connects TRBV5-1 to TRBJ1-2, with TRBD1 matching 7 bases. J was trimmed by 8 bases and V by 4 bases; bases with no gene match: 5. The CDR3 consists of 12 residues. Germline loops: CDR1 SGHRS, CDR2 YFSETQ. CDR3 bases: TGCGCCAGCAGCATCGCAGGGGGAGGCTACACCTTC. The encoded protein is CASSIAGGGYTF.

V is TRBV19 and J is TRBJ1-6; the D is unclear. V dropped 2 bases and J dropped 10 bases, with 18 bases sitting between them. The CDR3 has 16 residues. Germline V gene lookup returns CDR1 LNHDA and CDR2 SQIVND (reference sequence). The CDR3 DNA sequence: TGTGCCAGTAGTATACAACCCGGACGGGATGGCTCACCCCTCCACTTT. Its translation is CASSIQPGRDGSPLHF.

The chain uses TRBV7-2 and TRBJ1-6; D gene uncertain. Trimming cost V 2 bases and J 7 bases, with 3 bases left between them. Germline CDR1 is SGHTA and CDR2 is FQGNSA. This CDR3 contains 12 residues. This CDR3 reads CASSLTNSPLHF. Here the CDR3 DNA reads TGTGCCAGCAGCTTAACGAATTCACCCCTCCACTTT.

J is TRBJ2-7 and V is TRBV5-5; unclear D gene. CDR3 length equals 12 residues. CDR1 SGHKS and CDR2 YYEKEE come from the germline V gene (reference sequence). V lost 2 bases and J lost 3, with 6 bases in between. This CDR3 reads CASSFCYYEQYF. The CDR3 DNA follows: TGTGCCAGCAGCTTTTGCTACTACGAGCAGTACTTC.

Only a few counts were recorded for this clone. This chain uses TRBV2 with TRBJ2-2, with 12 bases lining up with TRBD1. The length of the CDR3 is 17 residues. The V and J ends lost 3 bases and 4 bases, in that order; junction bases with no gene match: 6. Germline CDR1 is SNHLY and CDR2 is FYNNEI. This chain's CDR3 is CASSERDRGLGTGELFF. DNA of the CDR3: TGTGCCAGCAGTGAGAGGGACAGGGGGCTTGGCACCGGGGAGCTGTTTTTT.

The chain has TRBV7-9 and TRBJ1-1; a possible D gene is TRBD1 (5 bases). Germline V lookup: CDR1 SEHNR, CDR2 FQNEAQ (reference sequence). Deletions cut 2 bases from V and 5 bases from J, with 18 bases between. This CDR3 region has 16 residues. As DNA, the CDR3 is TGTGCCAGCAGCTTATTCGGGACCGCGGGGGGGACTGAAGCTTTCTTT. This sequence encodes CASSLFGTAGGTEAFF.

The rearrangement links TRBV9 to TRBJ2-1; D not resolved. Between the trimmed V and J ends, which lost 3 bases and 4 bases, there was a span of 11 bases. Germline values: CDR1 SGDLS, CDR2 YYNGEE. This CDR3 contains 14 residues. The CDR3 nucleotides are TGTGCCAGCAGCGGCCCGACTCAGTACAATGAGCAGTTCTTC. Residues: CASSGPTQYNEQFF.

Only one count was recorded for this clone. The chain has TRBV15 and TRBJ2-1; 9 nucleotides match TRBD2. Trimming cost V 5 bases and J 12 bases; bases outside gene matches: 8. CDR1 is LNHNV and CDR2 is YYDKDF in the germline V gene (reference sequence). This CDR3 region has 13 residues. This chain's CDR3 is CATSGQTSGGQFF. CDR3 nucleotides: TGTGCCACCAGCGGACAGACTAGCGGCGGGCAGTTCTTC.

This CDR3 is CASGKTGGNTIYF. The DNA of the CDR3 is TGTGCCAGCGGGAAGACAGGGGGAAACACCATATATTTT. The chain couples TRBV2 to TRBJ1-3; 7 bases agree with TRBD1. The CDR3 spans 13 residues. J gave up 4 bases and V 8 bases, and 5 bases lay outside the gene matches. Germline assignment: CDR1 SNHLY and CDR2 FYNNEI. Full variable domain (outside the CDR3, taken from reference TRBV2 and TRBJ1-3): EPEVTQTPSHQVTQMGQEVILRCVPISNHLYFYWYRQILGQKVEFLVSFYNNEISEKSEIFDDQFSVERPDGSNFTLKIRSTKLEDSAMYFCASGKTGGNTIYFGEGSWLTVV.

The genes are TRBV29-1 and TRBJ2-5; D is unclear. Germline assignment: CDR1 SQVTM and CDR2 ANQGSEA. The germline V and J ends were trimmed by 1 base and 5 bases, with 14 bases remaining between them. This CDR3 comprises 14 residues. The CDR3: CSVEGDKGSETQYF. The CDR3 DNA follows: TGCAGCGTTGAAGGGGATAAGGGTTCGGAGACCCAGTACTTC.

The chain uses TRBV4-2 and TRBJ1-1; possibly TRBD1 for D (5 bases). The germline gives CDR1 LGHNA, CDR2 YNFKEQ. The CDR3 runs 15 residues. The V end lost 0 bases, the J end lost 2 bases, and 10 bases lay between the germline ends. In DNA form, the CDR3 reads TGTGCCAGCAGCCAAGACCTGGGACGCAACACTGAAGCTTTCTTT. It yields the protein CASSQDLGRNTEAFF.

The rearrangement uses TRBV25-1 and TRBJ1-1; TRBD1 agrees at 7 bases. CDR3 length equals 14 residues. Germline V gene sequence: CDR1 MGHDK, CDR2 SYGVNS. V was clipped by 8 bases and J by 6 bases; unmatched bases: 12. DNA of the CDR3: TGTGCCAGCGCTTTACAGGGGCGGAGCGCTGAAGCTTTCTTT. Protein product: CASALQGRSAEAFF. The full variable domain, rest sourced from reference TRBV25-1 and TRBJ1-1, is EADIYQTPRYLVIGTGKKITLECSQTMGHDKMYWYQQDPGMELHLIHYSYGVNSTEKGDLSSESTVSRIRTEHFPLTLESARPSHTSQYLCASALQGRSAEAFFGQGTRLTVV.

The V and J genes are TRBV12-5 and TRBJ2-7, with 7 bases aligning to TRBD1. Trimming removed 6 bases from V and 0 bases from J; junction bases left unmatched: 8. The CDR3 loop spans 15 amino acids. The germline V gene has CDR1 LGHNT and CDR2 FRNRAP. The CDR3 bases are TGTGCTAGTGGCCGGGGACAGAAAAGCTCCTACGAGCAGTACTTC. Protein: CASGRGQKSSYEQYF.

V and J are TRBV2 and TRBJ1-4, with 10 positions matching TRBD1. Trimming cost V 5 bases and J 5 bases; bases outside gene matches: 5. Germline CDR1 and CDR2: SNHLY and FYNNEI. The CDR3 spans 15 residues. The CDR3 protein is CASSPLDRGNEKLFF. The DNA of the CDR3 is TGTGCCAGCAGTCCCTTGGACAGGGGGAATGAAAAACTGTTTTTT.

The V gene is TRBV2, the J gene TRBJ2-1; 7 nucleotides match TRBD2. Germline V CDR1 and CDR2: SNHLY, FYNNEI. The junction had 6 bases not matched to a gene; V was cut back by 2 bases and J by 8 bases. The CDR3 loop spans 14 amino acids. The CDR3 spells CASSERSGRDEQFF. The CDR3 DNA follows: TGTGCCAGCAGTGAAAGGTCAGGGAGGGATGAGCAGTTCTTC.

The genes are TRBV5-5 and TRBJ1-5; 7 bases fit TRBD1. Looked up from germline, CDR1 is SGHKS and CDR2 is YYEKEE (reference sequence). This CDR3 is 14 amino acids long. After removal of 0 bases from V and 7 bases from J, the junction contained 4 bases not matched to a gene. This chain's CDR3 is CASSLGQGGQPQHF. CDR3 DNA: TGTGCCAGCAGCTTGGGACAGGGTGGACAGCCCCAGCATTTT.

The CDR3 spells CASSLGPYRNTIYF. The CDR3, as DNA: TGTGCCAGCAGTCTCGGTCCATATAGAAACACCATATATTTT. The gene calls are TRBV6-6 and TRBJ1-3; D is unclear. The CDR3 runs 14 residues. Trimming shortened V by 5 bases and J by 5 bases, and 13 bases separated the two germline ends. Germline loops: CDR1 MNHNY, CDR2 SVGAGI (reference sequence).